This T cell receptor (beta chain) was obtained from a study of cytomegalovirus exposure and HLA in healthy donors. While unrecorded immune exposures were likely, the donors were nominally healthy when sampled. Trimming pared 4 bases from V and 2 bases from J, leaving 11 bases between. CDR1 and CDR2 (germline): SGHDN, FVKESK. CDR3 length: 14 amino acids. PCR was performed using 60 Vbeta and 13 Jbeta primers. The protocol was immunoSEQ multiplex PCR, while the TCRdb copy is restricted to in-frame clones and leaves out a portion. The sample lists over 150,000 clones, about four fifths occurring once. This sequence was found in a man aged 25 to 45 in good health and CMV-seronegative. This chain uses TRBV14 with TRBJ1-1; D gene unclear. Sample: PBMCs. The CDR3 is CASSRWAENTEAFF. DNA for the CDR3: TGTGCCAGCAGCCGGTGGGCAGAAAACACTGAAGCTTTCTTT.